This T cell receptor (beta chain) derives from a study of cytomegalovirus exposure and HLA in healthy donors. At the level of the study: Genotyping of under 500 donors showed that about 79% belonged to the Caucasian-associated ancestry cluster.

It was with 60 Vbeta and 13 Jbeta primers that the PCR ran. Produced via immunoSEQ multiplex PCR; TCRdb's table is partial and in-frame only. The table records about 110,000 clones, around 83% of them present only once. General study findings and limits: Most TCR beta V segments were productive about 90% or about 30% of the time in an earlier analysis. The authors considered a cluster of highly shared sequence variants likely to be a sequencing artifact.

With respect to this clone: Its target is not known.

The V gene lost 4 bases and the J gene lost 7 bases, with 23 bases spanning the gap. The CDR3 sequence is 17 residues long. Per the germline V gene, CDR1 is SGHTA and CDR2 is FQGTGA. This chain joins TRBV7-3 and TRBJ2-1; possible D gene TRBD2, 6 bases. Sequenced: PBMCs. The clonotype comes from a woman aged 60-75 years in good health and CMV-seropositive. The CDR3 region is CASSSPPGTSLLNEQFF. In DNA, the CDR3 is TGTGCCAGCAGCTCGCCCCCGGGGACTTCGTTGCTGAATGAGCAGTTCTTC.